One and the same sample provided the 31 T cell receptor beta chains below, sequenced in a study of blood T cell repertoires in COVID-19 (dated by TCRdb to about 2020). Library creation used the immunoSEQ multiplex PCR assay. TCRdb holds this immuneACCESS table with in-frame rearrangements only. Some clones are missing; in checked studies, unresolved V genes explain under half, and the rest has no known cause. A total of fewer than 120,000 clones appear in this sample, approximately 82% of them only once. 3.8% of the sample comes from the top ten. Sequenced sample: peripheral blood. All receptors derive from a woman aged 80 or older with acute or convalescent COVID-19.

V and J are TRBV28 and TRBJ1-2; tentative D call: TRBD1 (5 bases). This CDR3 contains 13 residues. CDR1 MDHEN and CDR2 SYDVKM come from the germline V gene. V gave up 7 bases and J gave up 7 bases, with 16 bases separating them. CDR3 sequence (DNA): TGTGCCAGCACCCTCCAGGGTTTGGCTGGCTACACCTTC. It encodes CASTLQGLAGYTF.

The rearrangement uses TRBV3-1 (or the pseudogene TRBV3-2) and TRBJ2-2, with no clear D. The germline CDR1 and CDR2 sequences are LGHDT and YNNKEL (reference sequence). The V end was cut by 4 bases, the J end by 8 bases, with 8 bases between. The length of the CDR3 is 12 residues. CDR3 in DNA: TGTGCCAGCAGCCCGGTAGAGGGGGAGCTGTTTTTT. Its protein product is CASSPVEGELFF.

This clone turned up a few times. The chain has TRBV5-1 and TRBJ2-7; the match to TRBD1 covers 8 bases. The CDR3 length is 15 residues. CDR1 is SGHRS and CDR2 is YFSETQ in the germline V gene. V lost 0 bases to trimming and J lost 6 bases; unmatched junction nucleotides: 8. The CDR3 sequence: CASSLEVTGAVEQYF. The DNA for the CDR3 is TGCGCCAGCAGCTTGGAAGTGACAGGGGCCGTCGAGCAGTACTTC.

The chain couples TRBV19 to TRBJ1-5; TRBD1 is a possible D gene (5 bases). The CDR3 covers 15 residues. The V and J ends lost 3 bases and 0 bases respectively, with 9 bases between them. CDR1 and CDR2 (germline): LNHDA, SQIVND (reference sequence). The CDR3 DNA follows: TGTGCCAGTAGTATCGGGGGGACTAGCAATCAGCCCCAGCATTTT. Translation gives CASSIGGTSNQPQHF.

The chain couples TRBV6-1 to TRBJ1-6, with 7 bases fitting TRBD1. V was clipped by 4 bases and J by 0 bases; unmatched bases: 3. Per germline, CDR1 MNHNS and CDR2 SASEGT. The CDR3 runs 16 residues. CDR3 bases: TGTGCCAGCAGTGGGACAGGCAGCTCCTATAATTCACCCCTCCACTTT. Translated, it gives CASSGTGSSYNSPLHF.

This chain connects TRBV5-5 to TRBJ2-7, with 7 bases identical to TRBD1. The CDR3 consists of 14 residues. Germline V gene data show CDR1 as SGHKS and CDR2 as YYEKEE (reference sequence). Losses at the gene ends were 7 bases for V and 2 bases for J; bases not matched to a gene: 9. CDR3 in amino acids: CASHGSQGAYEQYF. CDR3 coding DNA: TGTGCCAGCCATGGGTCCCAGGGGGCCTACGAGCAGTACTTC.

This chain links TRBV16 with TRBJ1-6; perhaps TRBD1 as D (5 bases). The V and J ends lost 4 bases and 9 bases respectively, with 13 bases between them. The CDR3 is 14 amino acids. Germline CDR1 reads KGHSY; CDR2 reads FQNENV. The CDR3 is CASSREGRTSPLHF. The CDR3 DNA reads TGTGCCAGCAGCCGGGAGGGGAGGACTTCACCCCTCCACTTT.

The chain is built from TRBV7-3 and TRBJ2-3; 7 bases align to TRBD2. The CDR3 contains 15 residues. The V segment lost 4 bases and the J segment 2 bases; nucleotides outside the gene matches: 6. The V gene's germline CDR1 is SGHTA and CDR2 FQGTGA. CDR3 protein: CASSSLGLITDTQYF. The CDR3, as DNA: TGTGCCAGCAGCTCACTGGGACTAATCACAGATACGCAGTATTTT.

This clone has more than one count but fewer than ten. V and J are TRBV6-5 and TRBJ1-6; perhaps TRBD1 as D (6 bases). CDR1 and CDR2 from the germline V gene are MNHEY and SVGAGI. The CDR3 has 13 amino acids. V lost 5 bases, J lost 10 bases, and 12 bases lay in between. CDR3 sequence reads: CASSQGINSPLHF. The CDR3 DNA reads as TGTGCCAGCAGTCAGGGGATTAACTCACCCCTCCACTTT.

Here the CDR3 DNA reads TGTGCCAGCAGCCAAGAGCGCCCCGGGAGGGGCGCTTATGGCTACACCTTC. The encoded protein is CASSQERPGRGAYGYTF. The rearrangement uses TRBV3-1 (or the pseudogene TRBV3-2) and TRBJ1-2; weak D call: TRBD1 (5 bases). The CDR3 sequence is 17 residues long. V was trimmed by 0 bases and J by 5 bases, leaving 19 bases between them. Germline V gives CDR1 LGHDT, CDR2 YNNKEL (reference sequence).

By share of the sample, this clone is medium-sized. CDR3: CASSLSGGPGSSYEQYF. The DNA for the CDR3 is TGTGCCAGCAGCCTGAGCGGGGGGCCTGGCAGCTCCTACGAGCAGTACTTC. The chain is built from TRBV7-2 and TRBJ2-7; the match to TRBD2 covers 9 bases. Trimming removed 5 bases from V and 0 bases from J; junction bases left unmatched: 11. There are 17 residues in the CDR3. CDR1 is SGHTA, CDR2 FQGNSA, per germline.

This clone was seen a handful of times. The chain uses TRBV3-1 (or the pseudogene TRBV3-2) and TRBJ2-7, with 7 bases matching TRBD2. The ends lost 4 bases at V and 4 bases at J; junction bases unmatched: 4. The CDR3 is made up of 13 amino acids. Germline loops: CDR1 LGHDT, CDR2 YNNKEL (reference sequence). Here the CDR3 reads CASSLQAGYEQYF. CDR3 nucleotide sequence: TGTGCCAGCAGCCTACAAGCGGGATACGAGCAGTACTTC.

The V call is TRBV29-1, the J call TRBJ2-3; D uncertain. Germline CDR1 reads SQVTM; CDR2 reads ANQGSEA. The V and J ends lost 7 bases and 0 bases respectively, with 11 bases between them. The length of the CDR3 is 13 residues. The CDR3 sequence: CSGLRSSTDTQYF. CDR3 nucleotides: TGCAGCGGTCTGCGCTCTAGCACAGATACGCAGTATTTT.

The chain has TRBV12-3 or TRBV12-4 and TRBJ1-4, with 9 positions matching TRBD1. The CDR3 has 13 amino acids. Unmatched junction bases numbered 3, after V lost 6 bases and J lost 7 bases. CDR3 sequence (DNA): TGTGCCAGCAGCTTGACAGGGGGTGAAAAACTGTTTTTT. The encoded protein is CASSLTGGEKLFF.

This clone was counted between two and nine times. The V and J genes are TRBV11-2 and TRBJ1-1, with D unclear. Trimming took off 5 bases at V and 6 bases at J, with 10 bases between the two ends. The CDR3 is 12 amino acids. Germline values: CDR1 SGHAT, CDR2 FQNNGV. The CDR3 DNA reads TGTGCCAGCAGCCTTATCTACGCTGAAGCTTTCTTT. Residues: CASSLIYAEAFF. Looking up the rest from reference TRBV11-2 and TRBJ1-1 gives the full variable domain: EAGVAQSPRYKIIEKRQSVAFWCNPISGHATLYWYQQILGQGPKLLIQFQNNGVVDDSQLPKDRFSAERLKGVDSTLKIQPAKLEDSAVYLCASSLIYAEAFFGQGTRLTVV.

This sequence joins TRBV9 and TRBJ2-1; 7 bases line up with TRBD1. The CDR3 consists of 13 residues. Germline-derived CDR1 and CDR2 are SGDLS and YYNGEE. Trimming cost V 4 bases and J 9 bases; bases outside gene matches: 7. The CDR3 nucleotides read TGTGCCAGCAGCCCCCCAGGGGGAAGTGAGCAGTTCTTC. Amino acid sequence: CASSPPGGSEQFF.

The genes are TRBV5-1 and TRBJ1-6, with D uncertain. Between the trimmed V and J ends, which lost 0 bases and 0 bases, there was a span of 10 bases. The CDR3 consists of 17 residues. Germline CDR1 reads SGHRS; CDR2 reads YFSETQ. CDR3 DNA: TGCGCCAGCAGCTTGGTAGATGCGGGCTCCTATAATTCACCCCTCCACTTT. Translated: CASSLVDAGSYNSPLHF.

This clone was counted a single time. The gene calls are TRBV6-5 and TRBJ1-5; 7 positions agree with TRBD1. CDR1 is MNHEY, CDR2 SVGAGI, per germline. The length of the CDR3 is 13 residues. Unmatched junction bases numbered 4, after V lost 6 bases and J lost 5 bases. CDR3 bases: TGTGCCAGCAGGTGGCAGGGGGATCAGCCCCAGCATTTT. Its protein is CASRWQGDQPQHF.

V and J are TRBV19 and TRBJ2-3, with D perhaps TRBD2 (5 bases). In germline, CDR1 is LNHDA, CDR2 SQIVND (reference sequence). Trimming took off 5 bases at V and 1 base at J, with 13 bases between the two ends. CDR3 length: 15 amino acids. The CDR3 sequence: CASSSRYGGTDTQYF. DNA of the CDR3: TGTGCCAGTAGTTCACGTTACGGGGGCACAGATACGCAGTATTTT.

The chain is built from TRBV7-8 and TRBJ1-1; possibly TRBD1 for D (6 bases). From germline, CDR1 is SGHVS and CDR2 FQNEAQ. The V gene lost 3 bases and the J gene lost 4 bases, with 18 bases spanning the gap. The CDR3 is 16 amino acids. The CDR3 spells CASSFPVDRKGTEAFF. In DNA form, the CDR3 reads TGTGCCAGCAGCTTTCCCGTCGACAGGAAAGGCACTGAAGCTTTCTTT.

The rearrangement joins TRBV5-1 to TRBJ2-3; weak D call: TRBD2 (6 bases). The germline V gene encodes CDR1 SGHRS and CDR2 YFSETQ. V was shortened by 0 bases and J by 0 bases, with 11 bases between the two germline ends. This CDR3 spans 16 amino acids. CDR3 nucleotide sequence: TGCGCCAGCAGCTTGGATGCGGGGACTAGCACAGATACGCAGTATTTT. Translation: CASSLDAGTSTDTQYF.

The rearrangement links TRBV10-1 to TRBJ2-6; no clear D. This CDR3 spans 15 amino acids. The V end lost 5 bases, the J end lost 2 bases, and 10 bases lay between the germline ends. Germline V gene sequence: CDR1 WNHNN, CDR2 SYGVQD (reference sequence). This CDR3 is CASSPGVAGANVLTF. CDR3 in DNA: TGCGCCAGCAGTCCCGGAGTAGCTGGGGCCAACGTCCTGACTTTC.

The V call is TRBV4-2, the J call TRBJ2-5, with a weak D call TRBD1 (5 bases). Germline V gene sequence: CDR1 LGHNA, CDR2 YNFKEQ. The CDR3 spans 17 residues. Trimming stripped 0 bases from V and 5 bases from J, with 19 bases between. The DNA for the CDR3 is TGTGCCAGCAGCCAAGATCAGAGTAGCAGGGTTGGTGAGACCCAGTACTTC. Protein product: CASSQDQSSRVGETQYF.

This clone appeared a few times. The CDR3 spells CASRSTARGRVSYGYTF. In DNA form, the CDR3 reads TGTGCCAGCAGATCAACGGCCAGGGGGCGGGTATCCTATGGCTACACCTTC. This sequence joins TRBV27 and TRBJ1-2, with TRBD1 matching 8 bases. The CDR3 runs 17 residues. Per germline, CDR1 MNHEY and CDR2 SMNVEV (reference sequence). J gave up 4 bases and V 6 bases, and 16 bases lay outside the gene matches.

This clone was observed once. The gene calls are TRBV25-1 and TRBJ1-4; D gene ambiguous. V was trimmed by 6 bases and J by 3 bases, leaving 11 bases between them. The length of the CDR3 is 14 residues. The germline V gene has CDR1 MGHDK and CDR2 SYGVNS. CDR3 protein: CASSGQRANEKLFF. Written as DNA, the CDR3 is TGTGCCAGCAGCGGGCAGAGGGCTAATGAAAAACTGTTTTTT.

This clone showed up just once. The CDR3 region is CASSQQGYGYTF. The CDR3 DNA reads TGTGCCAGTAGCCAACAGGGGTATGGCTACACCTTC. The chain links TRBV19 to TRBJ1-2; 7 nucleotides align to TRBD1. J lost 5 bases, V lost 6 bases, and 3 bases had no gene match. Germline V gives CDR1 LNHDA, CDR2 SQIVND (reference sequence). The CDR3 loop spans 12 amino acids.

The chain employs TRBV11-3 and TRBJ2-7; 7 bases map to TRBD1. The CDR3 is made up of 15 amino acids. J lost 4 bases, V lost 1 base, and 7 bases had no gene match. Germline CDR1 reads SGHNT; CDR2 reads YENEEA. DNA for the CDR3: TGTGCCAGCAGCTTAGGGAAGGGGGCGCAGTACGAGCAGTACTTC. Protein: CASSLGKGAQYEQYF.

This clone was counted a few times. The gene calls are TRBV30 and TRBJ2-7; a weak D match, TRBD2 (6 bases). Trimming stripped 7 bases from V and 0 bases from J, with 13 bases between. CDR1 GTSNPN and CDR2 SVGIG come from the germline V gene (reference sequence). The CDR3 covers 13 residues. The CDR3 loop is CASGSGSSYEQYF. CDR3 DNA: TGTGCCTCCGGGAGCGGGTCCTCCTACGAGCAGTACTTC.

The chain is built from TRBV18 and TRBJ1-2; the D is unclear. The V gene lost 3 bases and the J gene lost 0 bases, with 8 bases spanning the gap. Germline CDR1 and CDR2: KGHSH and LQKENI. The CDR3 consists of 14 residues. DNA of the CDR3: TGTGCCAGCTCACCGGAGATAGCTAACTATGGCTACACCTTC. Amino acids: CASSPEIANYGYTF.

This chain connects TRBV10-1 to TRBJ2-7, with a weak D call TRBD2 (6 bases). The V gene's germline CDR1 is WNHNN and CDR2 SYGVQD (reference sequence). This CDR3 has 15 residues. V lost 1 base, J lost 1 base, and 11 bases lay in between. CDR3 in DNA: TGCGCCAGCAGTGAGTTAGCGGCCACGTCCTACGAGCAGTACTTC. The encoded protein is CASSELAATSYEQYF.

The rearrangement joins TRBV2 to TRBJ2-7; 7 nucleotides align to TRBD1. The CDR3 sequence is 14 residues long. The germline CDR1 and CDR2 sequences are SNHLY and FYNNEI. The V segment lost 4 bases and the J segment 2 bases; nucleotides outside the gene matches: 5. The CDR3 DNA reads as TGTGCCAGCAGTGTAGGGGGCTCCGCCTACGAGCAGTACTTC. Its translation: CASSVGGSAYEQYF.